The sequence of this TCR beta chain was determined in a study of T cell responses to AZD1222 COVID-19 vaccine (TCRdb year 2021). Some background on the complete study: TCR sequencing covered more than 230 trial participants: about 210 given two doses of AZD1222 and 26 given two doses of MenACWY control vaccine. Trial participants were enrolled by age into subgroups of 18-55, 56-69 and 70-plus years, and roughly 160, 29 and 62 TCR-sequenced participants, respectively, were included in these subgroups. Study-wide conclusions, independent of this receptor: No day 14 peak-response samples were available, so repertoires were characterized only after the peak T cell response. Conclusions about previously exposed vaccinees were limited because only six AZD1222 recipients were SARS-CoV-2 seropositive at baseline. Spike-specific TCR breadth and depth rose significantly after two AZD1222 doses compared with day 0 and with MenACWY recipients. Reportedly, almost half of the unique spike-specific TCRs recognized epitopes lying outside the regions that are mutated in the B.1.351 and B.1.1.7 variants. Most participants were white British and females outnumbered males, and the authors suggested that clonal diversity may have been underestimated. CD4 TCRs associated with the vaccine covered the entire spike protein, and the dominant responses were in regions 160-218 and 743-854. In the small 56-69-year group, the increase in depth fell short of significance, most likely because of low power.

This specimen's time point label, per the study, means: about 28 days (+/-7) after the second vaccine dose. AZD1222 recipients whose second dose came at about 4 weeks and those whose second dose came at about 12 weeks were combined into one group, since spike-specific TCR depth and breadth did not differ between the two schedules. Vaccinee samples were obtained from the UK trials COV001 and COV002, which included a single-blind randomized controlled phase 2/3 trial of AZD1222 (ChAdOx1 nCoV-19) in healthy adults. For TCRbeta chain sequencing, PBMC samples from trial participants were taken at day 0 and at day 28 after the second dose. V drops 1 base and J drops 12 bases, leaving 10 bases in between. The germline V gene encodes CDR1 MGHRA and CDR2 YSYEKL. CDR3 length: 12 amino acids, cysteine to phenylalanine. Only the CDR3 part of the read is kept: 36 bases, read in frame from the first base. Concerning this clone: Which antigen it targets is not known. No much larger clone is present one base from it, and per-base qualities are unavailable.

The CDR3 regions of human TCRbeta chains were subjected to immunosequencing. Turning to the authors' computational methods: TCRs in the repertoires were matched against a reference library of SARS-CoV-2-specific TCRs that had been generated with the MIRA antigen-specificity platform. Breadth meant the fraction of unique TCRs that were SARS-CoV-2-associated, whereas depth meant the fraction of total T cells that were SARS-CoV-2-associated. Using the MIRA data, every spike-specific TCR was mapped to the spike region that the TCR reacted to and assigned to either a CD4 or a CD8 class. Log10-transformed breadth and depth values were compared by one-way ANOVA with Sidak's multiple comparisons tests. Not all clones reach the TCRdb copy of this immuneACCESS table, which keeps in-frame sequences only. Checked studies attribute under half of the gap to unresolved V genes and leave the rest unexplained. D and trimming come from the DNA, and the V and J calls and clone size come from that table. This sample is represented by fewer than 50,000 clones; 90% of them were singletons. Approximately 40% of the sample belongs to the ten largest clones.

This receptor was taken from an adult who received the AZD1222 COVID-19 vaccine. The sample consisted of peripheral blood, taken 28 days after the second AZD1222 dose. The rearranged segments are TRBV4-1 and TRBJ2-1, with the D gene too uncertain to name. The CDR3 reads as follows: CASSQGSHPQFF. DNA sequence: TGCGCCAGCAGCCAAGGCAGTCACCCGCAGTTCTTC.